This T cell receptor beta chain was captured by sequencing in a study of identical twins. TCRdb processed the 5' RACE reads anew with MiXCR; each CDR3 protein has one entry. This repertoire shows 1,800,000 or so distinct CDR3 sequences, 32% found once; its top ten account for about 0.3%. Study-level findings and limits: Fewer insertions characterized abundant cord blood beta clonotypes, whereas memory repertoires showed none.

Of note for this clonotype: Its antigen is not known.

Per germline, CDR1 DFQATT and CDR2 SNEGSKA (reference sequence). V gave up 2 bases and J gave up 1 base, with 8 bases separating them. The CDR3 has 13 residues. Sequencing input: cord blood. This sequence originates from a newborn girl in good health. The chain employs TRBV20-1 and TRBJ1-1; D is possibly TRBD1 (5 bases). Here the CDR3 DNA reads TGCAGTGCTAGACCCGGGGGGAACACTGAAGCTTTCTTT. Amino acid sequence: CSARPGGNTEAFF.